The text below deals with one T cell receptor (beta chain). The table lists this clone with many counts. The antigen it binds to is not known. Base quality data are lacking; no much larger clone is found one base away. The CDR3 goes from the cysteine to the phenylalanine over 14 residues. The only DNA kept is the CDR3, 42 bases in frame from the first base. V was cut back by 5 bases and J by 2 bases, leaving a gap of 9 bases between them. CDR1 and CDR2 (SGHNT, YENEEA) derive from the germline V gene. TCRbeta CDR3 regions were immunosequenced from genomic DNA with the immunoSEQ Assay. Genomic DNA was amplified by bias-controlled multiplex PCR before high-throughput sequencing. Per the source publication's procedure: To quantify the absolute abundance of each unique TCRbeta CDR3 region, the sequences were collapsed and filtered. Clonality, defined as 1 minus Pielou's evenness, was calculated using only productive rearrangements. Tumor T-cell fraction was calculated by normalizing TCRbeta template counts to the amount of usable DNA, which was estimated from several housekeeping genes. A previously published method was used to identify clones whose frequencies were significantly greater in on-treatment samples than in baseline samples. The clones in this table, taken by TCRdb from immuneACCESS, are in-frame only. Not every clone is retained; where verified, under half of the shortfall comes from an unresolved V gene, and the cause of the rest is unknown. V and J calls plus clone size are reproduced from that table; the DNA served to infer D and trimming. In all, the sample holds thousands of clones, and roughly 23% of those were seen once. The top ten clonotypes cover around 23% of the sample.

This record comes from a study of sequential checkpoint blockade in melanoma (dated by TCRdb to about 2019). About the investigation overall: Patients were assigned by 1:1 randomization to either first-line nivolumab followed by ipilimumab (arm A) or ipilimumab followed by nivolumab (arm B). In around 80% of the matched pre- and post-treatment tumor biopsy pairs, both biopsies came from the same lesion. Over 20 patients had matched tumor biopsies taken before treatment and at week 13, after single-agent nivolumab (arm A) or ipilimumab (arm B). Maintenance nivolumab was given following each of the two trial sequences. DNA from around 95 pretreatment melanoma tumor samples underwent TCRbeta immunosequencing. The full study reports these points: Small sample sizes and reduced statistical power limited the analyses of tumor T-cell fraction within each arm. The model for predicting response that combines TCR metrics with mutation burden needs to be validated in larger, independent patient cohorts. Tumor T-cell fraction and clonality were correlated with PD-L1 staining and CD8+ T-cell counts, but not with mutational load. Achieving clinical benefit was about 30 times more likely for patients whose tumor T-cell fraction and clonality increased by week 13. In the nivolumab-first arm (arm A), pretreatment tumor TIL clonality was associated with response (P = .04).

Explained via the paper, the treatment or condition label denotes: randomized to nivolumab then ipilimumab (arm A) or the reverse (arm B). None of the patients in the trial had previously been given DNA-damaging chemotherapy. Samples were obtained from patients with melanoma enrolled in CheckMate 064, a randomized, open-label phase II trial of sequential checkpoint blockade. Genomic DNA from formalin-fixed paraffin-embedded (FFPE) tissue samples was used for tumor TCR sequencing. This sequence uses TRBV11-3 and TRBJ1-4, with TRBD1 as a weak D call on 5 bases. This material consisted of tumor tissue (inferred from file names), taken from a patient given nivolumab and ipilimumab in sequence. The receptor was derived from a human donor with melanoma. The sequenced DNA is TGTGCCAGCAGCCGCGGACACACTAATGAAAAACTGTTTTTT. Translated, it reads CASSRGHTNEKLFF. The variable domain in full, with residues beyond the CDR3 obtained from the reference TRBV11-3 and TRBJ1-4 genes, is EAGVVQSPRYKIIEKKQPVAFWCNPISGHNTLYWYLQNLGQGPELLIRYENEEAVDDSQLPKDRFSAERLKGVDSTLKIQPAELGDSAVYLCASSRGHTNEKLFFGSGTQLSVL.